The clone carrying this TCR beta chain was observed once. In the original processing: Scientists estimated how many nucleated cells there were by amplifying reference gene primers. This table comes from immunoSEQ multiplex PCR, and its TCRdb copy is limited to in-frame clones, with some not included. The D gene and trimming were derived from the DNA, and the V and J assignments and clone size from that table. Here the sample spans around 50,000 clones, 80% to 90% being singletons. Germline trimming cut 0 bases from V and 4 bases from J; bases unmatched to any gene: 6. The CDR3 has 16 residues. Germline V gene sequence: CDR1 SGDLS, CDR2 YYNGEE. This entry is derived from a study of blood T cell repertoires in COVID-19. Study-level background: Researchers got acute and convalescent COVID-19 samples from the United States, Italy and Spain. The cDNA or gDNA used as material had been derived from T cells, B-cell-depleted T cells, or PBMCs.

The V call is TRBV9, the J call TRBJ2-3, with TRBD1 matching 9 bases. Sequencing input: peripheral blood. The sequence came from a human donor in a cohort sampled during active COVID-19. The CDR3 reads CASSVGGQGFSDTQYF. DNA for the CDR3: TGTGCCAGCAGCGTAGGGGGACAGGGATTCTCAGATACGCAGTATTTT.